Below are 9 T cell receptor beta chains sequenced from a single sample in a study of blood T cells in healthy people across ages (dated by TCRdb to 2014 to 2015). Libraries were made using 5' RACE. The data were produced on an Illumina HiSeq 2500. A second about 7 to 11 cycle PCR used a sample-barcoded 5' primer and a J-beta primer mix. The public reads were quality trimmed at Q25 with fastp and then assembled into clones with MiXCR by TCRdb, keeping productive beta chains. Under each unique CDR3 protein, matching rows form one entry showing the most common genes and DNA. The sample contains approximately 1.5 million distinct CDR3 sequences, 35% to 45% of them found a single time. In total, the top ten clones hold roughly 3.7% of the sample. The sample consisted of blood. The source is a young woman in good health.

V and J are TRBV7-2 and TRBJ2-1; TRBD1 agrees at 9 bases. This CDR3 contains 15 residues. J was trimmed by 4 bases and V by 4 bases; bases with no gene match: 5. Germline loops: CDR1 SGHTA, CDR2 FQGNSA. The CDR3 here is CASSSQTGGYNEQFF. CDR3 DNA: TGTGCCAGCAGCTCCCAGACAGGGGGATACAATGAGCAGTTCTTC.

The rearrangement uses TRBV27 and TRBJ2-3; no firm D call. CDR1 and CDR2 from the germline V gene are MNHEY and SMNVEV (reference sequence). The CDR3 is made up of 13 amino acids. The V end was cut by 4 bases, the J end by 5 bases, with 10 bases between. CDR3 region: CASSSTWGDTQYF. As DNA, the CDR3 is TGTGCCAGCAGTTCCACCTGGGGAGATACGCAGTATTTT.

The chain couples TRBV5-1 to TRBJ2-3, with D unclear. The CDR3 covers 17 residues. V was clipped by 0 bases and J by 0 bases, with 14 bases between them. Germline CDR1 is SGHRS and CDR2 is YFSETQ. The CDR3 reads CASSLVVGVLSTDTQYF. The CDR3 DNA is TGCGCCAGCAGCTTGGTGGTTGGCGTACTGAGCACAGATACGCAGTATTTT.

The V and J genes are TRBV5-1 and TRBJ1-1; tentatively, D is TRBD1 (5 bases). Germline loops: CDR1 SGHRS, CDR2 YFSETQ. Trimming stripped 0 bases from V and 7 bases from J, with 13 bases between. CDR3 size: 14 residues. CDR3 nucleotide sequence: TGCGCCAGCAGCTTGGATTGGCAGGGCGGTGAAGCTTTCTTT. Translation gives CASSLDWQGGEAFF.

This clonotype has a count of ten or more. J is TRBJ2-3 and V is TRBV5-1; 8 bases are a match to TRBD2. The CDR3 spans 14 residues. V was pared by 5 bases and J by 2 bases, with 4 bases of the junction left unmatched. Germline lookup yields CDR1 SGHRS and CDR2 YFSETQ. The CDR3: CASRTSGNTDTQYF. CDR3 bases: TGCGCCAGCAGAACTAGCGGCAACACAGATACGCAGTATTTT. The whole variable domain, remainder taken from reference TRBV5-1 and TRBJ2-3, is KAGVTQTPRYLIKTRGQQVTLSCSPISGHRSVSWYQQTPGQGLQFLFEYFSETQRNKGNFPGRFSGRQFSNSRSEMNVSTLELGDSALYLCASRTSGNTDTQYFGPGTRLTVL.

The table lists this clonotype with a few counts. The J gene is TRBJ2-3, the V gene TRBV27, with 10 bases that match TRBD2. Germline loops: CDR1 MNHEY, CDR2 SMNVEV (reference sequence). The CDR3 contains 13 residues. Here the CDR3 reads CVSGRLGTDTQYF. CDR3 bases: TGTGTTAGCGGGAGGCTAGGCACAGATACGCAGTATTTT.

The V gene is TRBV29-1, the J gene TRBJ1-1, with TRBD1 as a possible D gene (6 bases). This CDR3 is 13 amino acids long. V lost 3 bases and J lost 7, with 15 bases in between. Per germline, CDR1 SQVTM and CDR2 ANQGSEA. CDR3 coding DNA: TGCAGCGTTGACTCCCGGGGGCGGGATGAAGCTTTCTTT. Translating it yields CSVDSRGRDEAFF.

This clonotype has just a few counts. The chain combines TRBV7-2 with TRBJ1-5; D gene ambiguous. With 5 bases removed from V and 3 bases from J, the gap between germline ends came to 8 bases. Germline-derived CDR1 and CDR2 are SGHTA and FQGNSA. This CDR3 is built from 13 residues. The CDR3 DNA sequence: TGTGCCAGCAGCGACTCCAACAATCAGCCCCAGCATTTT. Translated, it gives CASSDSNNQPQHF.

The chain uses TRBV11-2 and TRBJ1-2, with 8 bases identical to TRBD1. The CDR3 is 14 residues long. V was clipped by 6 bases and J by 4 bases; unmatched bases: 7. Germline CDR1 is SGHAT and CDR2 is FQNNGV. DNA for the CDR3: TGTGCCAGCAGGAAGACAGGGGCGCGCTATGGCTACACCTTC. Its translation is CASRKTGARYGYTF.